This T cell receptor beta chain was retrieved from a study of shared clonotypes between healthy human individuals. Method: immunoSEQ multiplex PCR; TCRdb's copy keeps in-frame clones and lacks some. The sample shows around 2,000,000 clones, about 92% of them seen only once. The CDR3 spans 15 residues. The V gene end was trimmed by 3 bases and the J gene end by 4 bases; junction bases not matched to a gene: 7. Germline V CDR1 and CDR2: LGHNA, YSLEER. Note on this clone: No antigen is known for it.

CD45RO-negative, CCR7-selected cells formed the naive CD8 fraction, which excluded terminally differentiated effector memory CD45RA+ cells. Study-wide results and limits: Investigators expected sequencing depth to affect clonotype sharing among donors.

This receptor was obtained from a young man in good health. Some clones in this sample may be carry-over from other donors' samples. Sequenced material: naive CD8+ T cells from PBMCs. This sequence joins TRBV4-3 and TRBJ2-7, with TRBD1 matching over 9 bases. The chain's CDR3 is CASSHLGQGTYEQYF. The CDR3 DNA follows: TGCGCCAGCAGCCACCTGGGACAGGGAACGTACGAGCAGTACTTC.